A selection of T cell receptor beta chains follows, all from one sample in a study of CD4+ T cells in melanoma. Only in-frame clones appear in the TCRdb table, and some are missing; sequencing was by immunoSEQ multiplex PCR. The sample contains some 120,000 clones, around 92% of which appear only once. Sequencing was carried out using peripheral blood. All receptors come from a human donor with melanoma. The CDR3 runs from the conserved cysteine through the conserved F or W. Each record gives: D gene, V gene, J gene, CDR3 protein. The D gene is left open where the match is weak.

-	TRBV28	TRBJ1-1	CASSFSGHLSKGTEAFF
-	TRBV28	TRBJ1-4	CASSPRTYTTTNEKLFF
-	TRBV21-1	TRBJ2-5	CASRPTGTGPQETQYF
-	TRBV11-2	TRBJ2-5	CASSLPSAQETQYF
-	TRBV2	TRBJ1-6	CASSESDSYYNSPLHF
-	TRBV20-1	TRBJ2-7	CSAKAGYEQYF
-	TRBV5-1	TRBJ1-5	CASSLMGDNQPQHF
-	TRBV6-5	TRBJ1-6	CASSRDYNSPLHF
-	TRBV6-5	TRBJ1-2	CASSYSSGAGPGYTF
-	TRBV5-6	TRBJ2-2	CASSLVQSNTGELFF
TRBD2	TRBV7-2	TRBJ2-3	CASSLVAGVPDTQYF
TRBD1	TRBV9	TRBJ1-5	CASSAEGQGFQPQHF
-	TRBV6-1	TRBJ2-7	CASSEWVPGQTSYEQYF
-	TRBV30	TRBJ2-5	CAWTQRLQETQYF
TRBD2	TRBV5-1	TRBJ2-1	CASRGLALYEQFF
-	TRBV5-4	TRBJ2-7	CASSPGRDPSYEQYF
TRBD1	TRBV27	TRBJ1-2	CASSRFGKTRTGAKDYGYTF
-	TRBV6-1	TRBJ2-3	CASRARGTDTQYF
-	TRBV7-2	TRBJ2-7	CASSSGLEQYF
TRBD1	TRBV29-1	TRBJ1-6	CSVSSGTGDSPLHF
-	TRBV11-2	TRBJ1-5	CASSYEFNQPQHF
-	TRBV7-3	TRBJ2-3	CASSKSILSTDTQYF
TRBD2	TRBV2	TRBJ2-1	CASRREFLNEQFF
-	TRBV30	TRBJ2-3	CAWREPDTQYF
TRBD1	TRBV28	TRBJ1-1	CASNLGQAAEAFF
TRBD1	TRBV11-2	TRBJ1-3	CASSKQGAIGNTIYF
-	TRBV15	TRBJ1-2	CATSRGGGLRGYTF
-	TRBV11-2	TRBJ2-3	CASSLGAGSTDTQYF
-	TRBV5-1	TRBJ2-7	CASSLVGARTYEQYF
-	TRBV5-1	TRBJ1-2	CASSYRVDYGYTF
TRBD2	TRBV6-1	TRBJ2-3	CASAVGLAGRDTQYF
TRBD1	TRBV6-1	TRBJ2-1	CASRGDSPNEQFF
-	TRBV9	TRBJ1-4	CASSEGGLNEKLFF
-	TRBV5-6	TRBJ1-2	CASSLVRGGYGYTF
-	TRBV10-3	TRBJ2-5	CAINRIRDISQETQYF
-	TRBV5-4	TRBJ1-4	CASRAGGATNEKLFF